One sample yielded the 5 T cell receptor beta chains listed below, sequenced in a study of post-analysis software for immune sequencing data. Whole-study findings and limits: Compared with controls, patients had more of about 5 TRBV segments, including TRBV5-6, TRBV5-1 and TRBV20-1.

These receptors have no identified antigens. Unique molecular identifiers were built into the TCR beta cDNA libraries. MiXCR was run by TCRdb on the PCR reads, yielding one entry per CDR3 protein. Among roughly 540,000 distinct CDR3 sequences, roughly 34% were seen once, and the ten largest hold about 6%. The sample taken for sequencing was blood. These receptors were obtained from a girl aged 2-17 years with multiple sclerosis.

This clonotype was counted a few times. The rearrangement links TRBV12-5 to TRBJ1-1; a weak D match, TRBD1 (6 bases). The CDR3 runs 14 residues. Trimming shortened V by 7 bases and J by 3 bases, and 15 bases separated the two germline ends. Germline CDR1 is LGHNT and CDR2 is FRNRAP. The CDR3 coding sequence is TGTGCTAGTGCCCTTGGGGGGGCGGACACTGAAGCTTTCTTT. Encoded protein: CASALGGADTEAFF. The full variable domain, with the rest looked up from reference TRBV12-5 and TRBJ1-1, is DARVTQTPRHKVTEMGQEVTMRCQPILGHNTVFWYRQTMMQGLELLAYFRNRAPLDDSGMPKDRFSAEMPDATLATLKIQPSEPRDSAVYFCASALGGADTEAFFGQGTRLTVV.

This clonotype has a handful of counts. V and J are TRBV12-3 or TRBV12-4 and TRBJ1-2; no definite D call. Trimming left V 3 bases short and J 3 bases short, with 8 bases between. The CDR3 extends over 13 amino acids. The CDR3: CASSFGHYYGYTF. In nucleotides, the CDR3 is TGTGCCAGCAGTTTTGGGCACTACTATGGCTACACCTTC.

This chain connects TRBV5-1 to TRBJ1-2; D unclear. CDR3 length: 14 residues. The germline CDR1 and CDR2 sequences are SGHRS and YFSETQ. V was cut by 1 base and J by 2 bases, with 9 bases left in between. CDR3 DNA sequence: TGCGCCAGCAGCTTGAGTTCGGGGAACTATGGCTACACCTTC. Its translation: CASSLSSGNYGYTF.

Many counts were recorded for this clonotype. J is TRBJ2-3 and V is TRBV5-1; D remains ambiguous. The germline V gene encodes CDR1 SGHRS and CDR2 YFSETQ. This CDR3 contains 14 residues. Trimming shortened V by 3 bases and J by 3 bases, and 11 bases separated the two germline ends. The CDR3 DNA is TGCGCCAGCAGCTCCCAAGATGGGACAGATACGCAGTATTTT. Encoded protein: CASSSQDGTDTQYF.

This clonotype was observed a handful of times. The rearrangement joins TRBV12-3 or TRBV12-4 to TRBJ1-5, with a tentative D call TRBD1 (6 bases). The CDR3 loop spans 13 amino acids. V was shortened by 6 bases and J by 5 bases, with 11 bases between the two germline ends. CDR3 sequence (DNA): TGTGCCAGCAGCTCCAACAGGGATCAGCCCCAGCATTTT. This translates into CASSSNRDQPQHF.